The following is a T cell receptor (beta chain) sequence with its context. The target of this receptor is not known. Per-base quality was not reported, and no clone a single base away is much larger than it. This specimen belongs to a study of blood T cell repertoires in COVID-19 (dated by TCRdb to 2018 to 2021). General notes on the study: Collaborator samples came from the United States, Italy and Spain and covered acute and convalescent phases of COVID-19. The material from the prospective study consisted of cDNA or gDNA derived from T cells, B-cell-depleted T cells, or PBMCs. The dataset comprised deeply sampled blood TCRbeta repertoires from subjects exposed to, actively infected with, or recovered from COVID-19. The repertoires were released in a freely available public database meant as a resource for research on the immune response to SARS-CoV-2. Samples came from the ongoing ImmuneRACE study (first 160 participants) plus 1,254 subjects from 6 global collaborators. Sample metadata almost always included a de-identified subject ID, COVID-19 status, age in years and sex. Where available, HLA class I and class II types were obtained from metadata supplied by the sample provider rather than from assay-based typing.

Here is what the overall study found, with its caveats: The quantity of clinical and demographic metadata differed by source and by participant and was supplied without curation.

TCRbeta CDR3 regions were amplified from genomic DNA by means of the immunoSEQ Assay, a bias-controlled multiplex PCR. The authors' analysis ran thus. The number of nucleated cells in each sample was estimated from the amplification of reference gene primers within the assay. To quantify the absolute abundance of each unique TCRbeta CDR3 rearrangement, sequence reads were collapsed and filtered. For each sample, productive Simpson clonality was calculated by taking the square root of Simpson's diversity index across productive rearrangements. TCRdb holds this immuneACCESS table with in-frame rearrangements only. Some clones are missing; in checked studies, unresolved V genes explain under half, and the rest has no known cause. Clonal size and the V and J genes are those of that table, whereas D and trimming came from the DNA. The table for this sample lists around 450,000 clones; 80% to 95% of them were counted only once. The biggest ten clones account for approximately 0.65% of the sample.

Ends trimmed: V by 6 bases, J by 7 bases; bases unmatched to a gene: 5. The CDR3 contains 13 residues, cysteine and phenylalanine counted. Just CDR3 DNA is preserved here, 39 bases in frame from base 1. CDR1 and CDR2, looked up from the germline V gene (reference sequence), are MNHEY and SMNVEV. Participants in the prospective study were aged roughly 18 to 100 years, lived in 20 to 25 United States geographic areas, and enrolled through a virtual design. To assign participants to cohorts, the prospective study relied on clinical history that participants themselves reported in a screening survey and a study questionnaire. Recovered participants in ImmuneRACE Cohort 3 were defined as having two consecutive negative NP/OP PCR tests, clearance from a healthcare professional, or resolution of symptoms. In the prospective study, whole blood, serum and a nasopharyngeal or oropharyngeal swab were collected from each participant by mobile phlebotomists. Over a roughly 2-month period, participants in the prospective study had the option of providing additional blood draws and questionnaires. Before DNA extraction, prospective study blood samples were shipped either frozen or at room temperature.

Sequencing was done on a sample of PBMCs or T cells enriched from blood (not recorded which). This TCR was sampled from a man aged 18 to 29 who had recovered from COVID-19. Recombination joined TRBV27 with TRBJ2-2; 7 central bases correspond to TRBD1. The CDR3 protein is CASRLQGSGELFF. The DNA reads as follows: TGTGCCAGCAGACTACAGGGGAGCGGGGAGCTGTTTTTT.